This TCR beta chain was found in a study of cytomegalovirus exposure and HLA in healthy donors (dated 2017 in TCRdb). About the investigation overall: According to an earlier analysis of a few hundred of the donors, some 170 million T cells yielded 117 million unique TCR beta sequences and less than 300 Gb of sequence data. Approximately 300 gigabases of sequencing data and around 85 million unique TCR sequences made up an early release that covered about 640 HLA-typed donors. The genetic ancestry cluster associated with self-reported Caucasian donors included 81% of the 398 genotyped donors. The aim of the study was to test whether cataloging public T cell receptors could identify signatures of past pathogen exposure. Using immunosequencing, the study profiled T cell repertoires from about 610 subjects and related those repertoires to cytomegalovirus serostatus. A separate validation cohort of 90 to 150 different subjects was used in addition to the roughly 720-subject first cohort. To predict cytomegalovirus infection status, the study combined high-throughput TCR immunosequencing, statistical association of individual TCRs with disease status, and machine learning. A later analysis re-examined previously published TCR beta repertoires from about 670 donors and added high-resolution HLA genotyping to investigate patterns of TCR occurrence. In the later analysis, no new phenotypic data were used to find candidate immune exposures; instead, reliance was placed on TCR beta sequences and their occurrence across donors. To decide whether each TCR beta V gene segment behaved as functional or pseudogenic, an earlier analysis of fewer than 750 of the donors relied on high-throughput TCR beta sequencing. Donor age, sex, ethnicity and CMV serostatus were compiled alongside the repertoire data. In a later genetic analysis, genome-wide SNP genotypes for about three fifths of the roughly 670 donors were used, and that subset was treated as a discovery cohort. Every discovery cohort repertoire had been produced on one sequencing platform. Class I and class II HLA loci were covered by the typing at four-digit resolution. The number of typed donors differed by locus: 629-630 for A, B, C, DRB1 and DQB1; approximately 520 for DQA1; around 610 for DPA1; and 400 to 480 for DPB1. About five DR-DQ haplotypes were handled as single units for association and clustering, since linkage in the cohort was strong. Across 398 genotyped donors of the cohort, an average of about 220,000 unique TCR beta nucleotide sequences per donor were sequenced, and approximately 19% of those sequences were non-productive. Paper-wide results and their limitations: In vitro tests confirmed that a few of the cytomegalovirus-associated TCR beta chains recognize cytomegalovirus antigens. The cohort was sequenced for TCR beta chains only, and without alpha or paired-chain data the features that could be detected were limited. Most CMV-associated TCR beta chains appeared to be HLA-restricted in a later analysis, and the HLA associations seemed to be driven largely by CMV exposure. When HLA alleles, especially DR and DQ, strongly co-occurred, TCR associations were difficult to assign to individual alleles. HLA typing was unavailable for some donors at each locus, so association tests used only the typed subset. According to a later analysis, TCR association rates differed among HLA loci, with DRB1 alleles showing the most associated TCRs and HLA-C alleles showing the fewest. CMV serostatus was the only immune exposure information available for the cohort. Compared with the roughly 720-donor mean, donors in an Asian-associated ancestry cluster had fewer N-insertions in productive TCRs, according to a later genetic analysis. Broadly in line with IMGT annotations, most TCR beta V segments showed up in productive rearrangements about 87% or about 30% of the time in an earlier analysis of approximately 640 of the donors. Presence/absence analyses assumed roughly uniform sequencing depth across donors, an assumption that may not hold. Correlated functional status among segregating V segments might be attributable to linkage disequilibrium, but an unknown experimental factor could not be ruled out. In a later genetic analysis, a missense DCLRE1C variant was associated with V-gene and J-gene trimming of TCR beta chains, and the association was replicated in an independent cohort. While some public TCRs were present in many individuals, most TCR sequences turned up only very rarely across donors. The earlier analysis of fewer than 750 of the donors excluded some 16 rarely observed V segments, including chromosome 9 orphons, because counts were too low. The authors suggested that the approach could potentially be extended to other disease states and immunological phenotypes. A cluster of highly shared sequence variants was judged likely to represent a technical artifact of the sequencing pipeline. The classifier was reported to diagnose cytomegalovirus status with high specificity and sensitivity in both the original and validation cohorts. A total of roughly 160 TCR beta chains were listed by the study as associated with cytomegalovirus. A further reported finding was that TCR beta sequences accurately predicted the HLA-A and HLA-B alleles for most subjects in the first cohort. Some IMGT-functional V segments, including TRBV6-2 and TRBV6-3, could not be told apart with the 87-base-pair reads, so those segments were excluded. Specific HLA alleles were associated with over 15,000 TCR beta sequences at a false discovery rate of 0.05 in a later analysis. A later analysis reported that several top co-occurrence clusters appeared linked to parvovirus B19, influenza, CMV and Epstein-Barr virus. Compared with equally common non-associated chains, HLA-associated TCR beta chains in a later analysis were more clonally expanded and had lower generation probabilities.

The table lists this clone with a few counts. Its target antigen remains unknown. It has no much larger one-base neighbor in the sample; base qualities were not kept. The germline V gene encodes CDR1 SGHTA and CDR2 FQGNSA. V is pruned by 1 base and J by 5 bases, leaving 8 bases of the junction without a gene match. There are 16 amino acids in the CDR3, from cysteine to phenylalanine inclusive. Of the read, only the CDR3 DNA is kept; its 48 bases are in frame from base 1. The protocol used for the library was the immunoSEQ multiplex PCR assay. For the multiplex PCR, a mixture combining 60 forward primers for TCR Vbeta segments and 13 reverse primers for TCR Jbeta segments was used. The CDR3 region of rearranged TCR beta genes was amplified from genomic DNA with a multiplex PCR assay. Amplified TCR beta libraries were sequenced as 87-base-pair reads on the Illumina HiSeq System. For the original study's pipeline: In a later analysis, some 80 million unique TCR beta chains were counted across the 650 to 750 repertoires, and roughly 11 million of these chains were shared by at least two donors. A nearest-neighbor algorithm error-corrected the raw reads and collapsed the reads into unique sequences, merging closely related sequences to remove PCR and sequencing errors. V, D and J gene segments were assigned by aligning CDR3 sequences to IMGT reference sequences. For a sequence to be retained, at least a six-nucleotide match to both a V gene segment and a J gene segment was required. A rearrangement counted as productive if the CDR3 had no stop codons and remained in frame with V and J, and every other rearrangement counted as non-productive. Following IMGT convention, CDR3 was defined as the stretch from the second conserved V-encoded cysteine to the conserved J-encoded phenylalanine. In an earlier analysis of more than 550 of the donors, sequences lacking an unambiguous match to a single V gene segment were excluded. An earlier analysis of over 450 of the donors classified V segments as functional when productive rearrangements were above 56.7% and as segregating when the standard deviation between donors was above 5%. A statistical classification framework was built for diagnosing cytomegalovirus status from the catalog of TCR beta chain sequences. V and J gene assignment, in a later analysis, came from comparing TCR nucleotide sequences with IMGT/GENE-DB human TR gene sequences. The TCRdist pipeline was used in a later analysis to assign CDR3 sequences and most-parsimonious VDJ recombination scenarios. A later analysis defined each TCR beta chain by its CDR3 amino acid sequence plus V-gene family, and excluded reads lacking a unique V-gene family. As a way to deal with suspected cross-contamination and a sequencing artifact, a later analysis dropped nearly 600 nucleotide sequences that were highly shared and had low generation probability. In a later analysis, a clonal expansion index was calculated for each public chain from normalized within-repertoire ranks of inferred template counts. Generation probabilities in a later analysis came from a VDJ recombination model fitted to out-of-frame rearrangements, and those results were checked against IGoR. In a later analysis, TCR-TCR, TCR-HLA and TCR-CMV co-occurrence was scored with hypergeometric tests, and a repertoire-size bias correction was applied to TCR pairs. To estimate false discovery rates, a later analysis permuted the HLA or CMV assignments 20 times. In a later analysis, co-occurring TCRs were grouped with DBSCAN, and TCRdist sequence similarity was added when clustering was performed within HLA-allele-positive subsets. For co-occurrence clustering, repertoires with fewer than 30,000 or more than 120,000 public chains were excluded, along with five repertoires with anomalous nucleotide sharing. TCRdb re-hosts the immuneACCESS table, in-frame sequences only. Its copies lack some clones; in the studies checked, an unresolved V gene accounts for under half of them, and the cause for the rest is not known. From that table come the V and J calls and clone size; the DNA was used to work out D and trimming. For this sample the table gives 200,000 to 250,000 clones, of which more than 60% were detected only once. Roughly 16% of the sample is taken by the ten largest.

The cohort consisted of hundreds of healthy bone marrow donors. At the time of sampling, all cohort members were nominally healthy, though unrecorded immune exposures were likely present. The donor tested CMV seronegative and was one of the 352 seronegative cohort members. A peripheral blood sample was provided by each donor, and peripheral blood mononuclear cells were used for TCR beta sequencing. The Qiagen DNeasy Blood Extraction Kit was used to extract genomic DNA from the blood cell samples. The sequence was obtained from a man aged 35-49 years in good health and CMV-seronegative. The chain uses TRBV7-2 and TRBJ2-3, with TRBD2 matching 8 junction bases. The specimen was PBMCs. The DNA sequence is as follows: TGTGCCAGCAGCTTAGTCGGTAGCGGGGTTAGAGATACGCAGTATTTT. Its protein product is CASSLVGSGVRDTQYF.